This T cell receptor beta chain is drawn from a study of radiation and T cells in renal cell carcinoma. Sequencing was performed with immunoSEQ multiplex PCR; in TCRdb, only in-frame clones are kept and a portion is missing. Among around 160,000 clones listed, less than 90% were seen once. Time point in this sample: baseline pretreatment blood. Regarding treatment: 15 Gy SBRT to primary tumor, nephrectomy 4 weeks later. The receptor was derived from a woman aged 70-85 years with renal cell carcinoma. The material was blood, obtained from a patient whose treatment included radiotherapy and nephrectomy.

In DNA, the CDR3 is TGTGCCACCAGCAGAGATCGGGTCGGGGAGCTGTTTTTT. This encodes CATSRDRVGELFF. J is TRBJ2-2 and V is TRBV15; D gene uncertain. There are 13 residues in the CDR3. Trimming stripped 0 bases from V and 7 bases from J, with 6 bases between. The germline V gene has CDR1 LNHNV and CDR2 YYDKDF (reference sequence).